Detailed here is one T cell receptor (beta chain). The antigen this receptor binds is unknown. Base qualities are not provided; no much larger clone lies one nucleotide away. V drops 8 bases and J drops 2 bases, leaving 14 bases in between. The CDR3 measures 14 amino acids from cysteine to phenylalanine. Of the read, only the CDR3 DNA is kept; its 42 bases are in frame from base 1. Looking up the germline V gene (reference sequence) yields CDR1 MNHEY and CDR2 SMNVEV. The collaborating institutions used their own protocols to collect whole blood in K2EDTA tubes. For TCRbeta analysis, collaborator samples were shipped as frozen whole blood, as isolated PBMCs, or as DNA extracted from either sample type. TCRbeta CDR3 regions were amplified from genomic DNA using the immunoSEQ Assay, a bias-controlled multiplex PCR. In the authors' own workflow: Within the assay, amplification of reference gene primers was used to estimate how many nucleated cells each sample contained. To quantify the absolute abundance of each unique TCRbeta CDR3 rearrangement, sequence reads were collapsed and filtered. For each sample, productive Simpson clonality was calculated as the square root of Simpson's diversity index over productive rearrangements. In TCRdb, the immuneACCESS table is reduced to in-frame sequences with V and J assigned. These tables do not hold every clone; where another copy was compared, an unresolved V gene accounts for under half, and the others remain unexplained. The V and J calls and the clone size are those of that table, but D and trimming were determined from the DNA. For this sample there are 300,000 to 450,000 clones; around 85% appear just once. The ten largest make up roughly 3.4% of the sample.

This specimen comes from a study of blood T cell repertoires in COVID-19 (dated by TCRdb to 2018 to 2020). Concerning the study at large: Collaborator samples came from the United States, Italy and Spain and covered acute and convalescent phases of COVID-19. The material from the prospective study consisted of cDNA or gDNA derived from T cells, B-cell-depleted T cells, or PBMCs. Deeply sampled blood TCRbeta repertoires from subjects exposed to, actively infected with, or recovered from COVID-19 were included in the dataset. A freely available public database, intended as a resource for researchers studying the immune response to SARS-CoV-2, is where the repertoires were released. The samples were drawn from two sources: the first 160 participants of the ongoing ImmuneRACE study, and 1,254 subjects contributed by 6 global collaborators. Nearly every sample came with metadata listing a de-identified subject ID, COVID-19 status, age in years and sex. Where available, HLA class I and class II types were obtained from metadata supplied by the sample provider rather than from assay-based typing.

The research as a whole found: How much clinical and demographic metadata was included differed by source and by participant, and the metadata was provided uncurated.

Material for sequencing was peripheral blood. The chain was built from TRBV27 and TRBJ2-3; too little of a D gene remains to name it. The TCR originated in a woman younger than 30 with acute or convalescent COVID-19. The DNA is TGTGCCAGCGCTCCCGAGGAACCCACAGATACGCAGTATTTT. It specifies CASAPEEPTDTQYF.